The 23 T cell receptor beta chains below all came from one sample that was sequenced in a study of blood T cells in healthy people across ages. Together with a sample-barcoded 5' primer, a J-beta primer mix was included in a second PCR lasting about 6 to 12 cycles. MiXCR, applied by TCRdb to the 5' RACE reads, yields one record per CDR3 protein. This sample carries about 1.8 million distinct CDR3 sequences, around 48% of them seen once, and the ten largest clones take more than 2%. The specimen sequenced was blood. Receptors were obtained from a woman aged 40 to 50 in good health.

The table lists this clonotype with a few counts. V and J are TRBV12-3 or TRBV12-4 and TRBJ1-2; 7 bases map to TRBD1. Trimming cost V 3 bases and J 0 bases; bases outside gene matches: 4. The length of the CDR3 is 15 residues. The CDR3 protein is CASSFGQAANYGYTF. In DNA, the CDR3 is TGTGCCAGCAGTTTTGGACAGGCTGCTAACTATGGCTACACCTTC.

This clonotype was counted once. The V gene is TRBV20-1, the J gene TRBJ1-5, with D hard to call. This CDR3 contains 13 residues. Germline V gene data show CDR1 as DFQATT and CDR2 as SNEGSKA (reference sequence). V shed 3 bases and J shed 4 bases, with 10 bases lying between them. Here the CDR3 DNA reads TGCAGTGCTAGTCCCGATCTGAATCAGCCCCAGCATTTT. This codes for CSASPDLNQPQHF.

J is TRBJ1-2 and V is TRBV10-2; no firm D call. Per germline, CDR1 WSHSY and CDR2 SAAADI. Trimming left V 2 bases short and J 6 bases short, with 16 bases between. This CDR3 contains 15 residues. In nucleotides, the CDR3 is TGCGCCAGCAGTGAGACCCTCACAAGCGGTCATGGCTACACCTTC. Its translation: CASSETLTSGHGYTF.

V is TRBV4-3 and J is TRBJ2-1; D perhaps matches TRBD2 (7 bases). The V end lost 2 bases, the J end lost 7 bases, and 24 bases lay between the germline ends. Germline V gives CDR1 LGHNA, CDR2 YSLEER. The CDR3 spans 18 residues. The chain's CDR3 is CASSQPPAGANVGNEQFF. CDR3 DNA sequence: TGCGCCAGCAGCCAACCCCCGGCGGGGGCTAACGTGGGAAATGAGCAGTTCTTC.

The chain uses TRBV27 and TRBJ2-5; D may match TRBD1 or TRBD2 (5 bases each). This CDR3 region has 16 residues. Germline loops: CDR1 MNHEY, CDR2 SMNVEV (reference sequence). Trimming left V 6 bases short and J 4 bases short, with 21 bases between. The CDR3: CASSPLFGWGRETQYF. CDR3 bases: TGTGCCAGCAGCCCCCTTTTCGGGTGGGGACGAGAGACCCAGTACTTC.

The chain recombines TRBV28 with TRBJ1-4; 11 bases agree with TRBD1. Losses at the gene ends were 2 bases for V and 8 bases for J; bases not matched to a gene: 4. The germline CDR1 and CDR2 sequences are MDHEN and SYDVKM. The CDR3 is made up of 15 amino acids. The CDR3 nucleotides read TGTGCCAGCAGTTTAGGGACAGGGGGAAAGGAAAAACTGTTTTTT. Translation gives CASSLGTGGKEKLFF.

This chain links TRBV28 with TRBJ1-2; D unclear. The germline V and J ends were trimmed by 5 bases and 4 bases, with 14 bases remaining between them. The CDR3 contains 14 residues. Germline V gene data show CDR1 as MDHEN and CDR2 as SYDVKM. This CDR3 is CASSLGRVSYGYTF. The DNA of the CDR3 is TGTGCCAGCAGTCTCGGGAGGGTTAGCTATGGCTACACCTTC.

The rearrangement uses TRBV5-1 and TRBJ2-1, with unresolved D. Germline CDR1 reads SGHRS; CDR2 reads YFSETQ. The CDR3 consists of 15 residues. V gave up 4 bases and J gave up 1 base, with 12 bases separating them. The CDR3 loop is CASSPVAGSYNEQFF. The CDR3 DNA is TGCGCCAGCAGCCCTGTAGCTGGGTCCTACAATGAGCAGTTCTTC. The whole variable domain, filled in from reference TRBV5-1 and TRBJ2-1, reads KAGVTQTPRYLIKTRGQQVTLSCSPISGHRSVSWYQQTPGQGLQFLFEYFSETQRNKGNFPGRFSGRQFSNSRSEMNVSTLELGDSALYLCASSPVAGSYNEQFFGPGTRLTVL.

This clonotype was observed a handful of times. The chain joins TRBV10-3 to TRBJ1-2, with 7 nucleotides matching TRBD1. The CDR3 covers 13 residues. Germline-derived CDR1 and CDR2 are ENHRY and SYGVKD. With V trimmed by 4 bases and J by 7 bases, 6 bases remained unmatched. The CDR3 here is CAISGDREGGYTF. CDR3 DNA sequence: TGTGCCATCAGTGGAGACAGGGAGGGTGGCTACACCTTC.

As to this clonotype: Germline and junction disagree at one end, which may indicate a read error. The chain couples TRBV10-3 to TRBJ2-3; 9 nucleotides align to TRBD2. CDR1 ENHRY and CDR2 SYGVKD come from the germline V gene. This CDR3 region has 13 residues. The CDR3 here is CVISGLAGAEQYF. DNA of the CDR3: TGTGTCATCAGTGGGTTAGCGGGGGCTGAGCAGTATTTT.

The chain couples TRBV28 to TRBJ1-1; D not resolved. Per germline, CDR1 MDHEN and CDR2 SYDVKM. The CDR3 is made up of 14 amino acids. V lost 6 bases, J lost 5 bases, and 16 bases lay in between. CDR3 residues: CASSPGIWGTEAFF. CDR3 nucleotide sequence: TGTGCCAGCAGCCCCGGGATCTGGGGAACTGAAGCTTTCTTT.

This clonotype was recorded a few times. The gene calls are TRBV20-1 and TRBJ2-5; unclear D gene. V lost 3 bases to trimming and J lost 5 bases, with 10 bases between them. From germline, CDR1 is DFQATT and CDR2 SNEGSKA (reference sequence). The CDR3 is 12 amino acids. CDR3: CSASLSRETQYF. The CDR3 bases are TGCAGTGCTAGTCTTTCCCGGGAGACCCAGTACTTC.

The rearrangement uses TRBV20-1 and TRBJ2-3, with 9 positions matching TRBD2. The V segment lost 0 bases and the J segment 4 bases; nucleotides outside the gene matches: 2. The germline gives CDR1 DFQATT, CDR2 SNEGSKA (reference sequence). The CDR3 has 14 amino acids. The CDR3 protein is CSAREAGGADTQYF. CDR3 DNA sequence: TGCAGTGCTAGAGAGGCGGGGGGGGCAGATACGCAGTATTTT.

Regarding this clonotype: At one of its ends the junction is not consistent with the germline gene, which may arise from a read error. The CDR3: CASSLAKETQDF. The CDR3 DNA reads TGTGCCAGCAGCTTAGCGAAAGAGACCCAGGACTTC. V usage is TRBV7-2 and J usage is TRBJ2-5, with D hard to call. The CDR3 runs to 12 residues. CDR1 is SGHTA and CDR2 is FQGNSA in the germline V gene.

This chain uses TRBV7-8 with TRBJ1-2; 8 nucleotides match TRBD1. Per germline, CDR1 SGHVS and CDR2 FQNEAQ. The ends lost 5 bases at V and 5 bases at J; junction bases unmatched: 10. This CDR3 is 15 amino acids long. CDR3 residues: CASSPDGGQGYGYTF. CDR3 nucleotide sequence: TGTGCCAGCAGCCCAGATGGTGGACAGGGATATGGCTACACCTTC.

In this sample, this clonotype turned up many times. This chain uses TRBV7-2 with TRBJ2-7, with D perhaps given as TRBD1 or TRBD2 (5 bases each). Per the germline V gene, CDR1 is SGHTA and CDR2 is FQGNSA. V lost 1 base and J lost 2, with 9 bases in between. This CDR3 is built from 14 residues. The CDR3 loop reads CASSLGGRTYEQYF. The CDR3 bases are TGTGCCAGCAGCTTAGGGGGACGCACCTACGAGCAGTACTTC.

This chain joins TRBV6-6 and TRBJ2-3; 9 bases match TRBD2. The CDR3 consists of 17 residues. With 0 bases clipped from V and 3 bases from J, the junction kept 7 bases outside the gene matches. Germline V gives CDR1 MNHNY, CDR2 SVGAGI (reference sequence). CDR3 sequence (DNA): TGTGCCAGCAGTTACTCCCTTGTAGCGGGGGCGACAGATACGCAGTATTTT. This translates into CASSYSLVAGATDTQYF.

This chain connects TRBV4-3 to TRBJ2-1, with TRBD2 matching over 9 bases. Germline CDR1 LGHNA, CDR2 YSLEER. CDR3 size: 16 residues. The V and J ends lost 0 bases and 5 bases, in that order; junction bases with no gene match: 5. The CDR3: CASSQEALAGNNEQFF. The CDR3, as DNA: TGCGCCAGCAGCCAAGAAGCCCTAGCGGGAAACAATGAGCAGTTCTTC.

The gene calls are TRBV7-9 and TRBJ2-3; D may be TRBD2 (6 bases). Germline lookup yields CDR1 SEHNR and CDR2 FQNEAQ (reference sequence). The CDR3 runs to 16 residues. Trimming cost V 1 base and J 5 bases, with 16 bases left between them. Here the CDR3 DNA reads TGTGCCAGCAGCTTAGGGGACTCGCGGAGGGAAGATACGCAGTATTTT. Its protein is CASSLGDSRREDTQYF.

The chain joins TRBV4-2 to TRBJ2-7; unclear D gene. The CDR3 totals 15 residues. Germline loops: CDR1 LGHNA, CDR2 YNFKEQ. V shed 1 base and J shed 0 bases, with 10 bases lying between them. CDR3 nucleotide sequence: TGTGCCAGCAGCCAAGGTATAGGGTCCTCCTACGAGCAGTACTTC. Its protein product is CASSQGIGSSYEQYF.

The rearrangement joins TRBV7-9 to TRBJ2-3; 7 positions agree with TRBD1. The CDR3 is 14 residues long. Germline V gives CDR1 SEHNR, CDR2 FQNEAQ (reference sequence). J was trimmed by 7 bases and V by 5 bases; bases with no gene match: 9. The CDR3 bases are TGTGCCAGCAGCGCTACGACAGGGACGTATACGCAGTATTTT. As protein: CASSATTGTYTQYF.

This clonotype was seen a handful of times. This chain connects TRBV4-3 to TRBJ1-1; 9 positions match TRBD1. The J segment lost 8 bases and the V segment lost 3 bases, leaving 1 base of the junction unmatched. The CDR3 is 12 residues long. Per germline, CDR1 LGHNA and CDR2 YSLEER. The CDR3 nucleotides read TGCGCCAGCAGCCAGGACAGGGGAGAAGCTTTCTTT. Its translation: CASSQDRGEAFF.

The rearrangement uses TRBV12-3 or TRBV12-4 and TRBJ1-5; 10 bases are a match to TRBD1. J gave up 1 base and V 5 bases, and 8 bases lay outside the gene matches. This CDR3 contains 17 residues. This CDR3 is CASSPTGGRGSNQPQHF. The CDR3 DNA sequence: TGTGCCAGCAGTCCGACAGGGGGCCGGGGGAGCAATCAGCCCCAGCATTTT.